This T cell receptor (beta chain) appears in the sequencing data of a study of blood T cell repertoires in COVID-19 (TCRdb year 2020). With regard to the full study: The collaborator samples originated in the United States, Italy and Spain and spanned the acute and convalescent phases of COVID-19. The dataset comprised deeply sampled blood TCRbeta repertoires from subjects exposed to, actively infected with, or recovered from COVID-19. The repertoires were released in a freely available public database meant as a resource for research on the immune response to SARS-CoV-2. Nearly every sample came with metadata listing a de-identified subject ID, COVID-19 status, age in years and sex. The material from the prospective study consisted of cDNA or gDNA derived from T cells, B-cell-depleted T cells, or PBMCs. The samples were drawn from the first 160 participants of the ongoing ImmuneRACE study and from 1,254 subjects provided by 6 global collaborators. Where HLA class I and class II types were available, the types were taken from metadata supplied by the sample provider, not from assay-based typing. The investigation overall reported the following: How much clinical and demographic metadata was included differed by source and by participant, and the metadata was provided uncurated.

TCRbeta CDR3 regions were amplified from genomic DNA by means of the immunoSEQ Assay, a bias-controlled multiplex PCR. Per the source publication's procedure: Nucleated cell counts per sample were estimated from amplification of reference gene primers within the assay. Sequence reads were collapsed and filtered to measure the absolute abundance of every unique TCRbeta CDR3 rearrangement. For each sample, productive Simpson clonality was calculated as the square root of Simpson's diversity index across productive rearrangements. TCRdb carries this immuneACCESS record with in-frame sequences only. Its versions omit some clonotypes, under half of them owing to an unresolved V gene in the studies checked, with the rest unexplained. For V, J and clone size, that table is used; D and trimming come from the DNA. Counted in this sample were 200,000 or so clones; 80% to 90% of them appeared once. Roughly 0.78% of the sample belongs to the ten largest clones.

Each collaborating institution followed its own protocols to collect whole blood in K2EDTA tubes. For TCRbeta analysis, collaborators shipped samples in one of three forms: frozen whole blood, isolated PBMCs, or DNA extracted from either of those sample types. Turning to this clone: Its recognized antigen is unknown. No much larger clonotype is one base removed from it; base qualities were not supplied.

The germline ends are 15 bases apart after V is trimmed by 0 bases and J by 0 bases. The CDR3 sequence holds 18 residues, the cysteine and phenylalanine included. Left in the record is the CDR3 DNA by itself, 54 bases read in frame from the first base. Reading the germline V gene gives CDR1 LGHNA and CDR2 YNFKEQ. The sequence came from a woman aged 65 to 85 with acute or convalescent COVID-19. This receptor chain uses TRBV4-2 and TRBJ1-5; the D segment could be TRBD1, given 5 matching bases. Specimen: peripheral blood. CDR3 protein: CASSQDRSLGLSNQPQHF. The sequenced DNA is TGTGCCAGCAGCCAAGACAGGAGCCTGGGGCTTAGCAATCAGCCCCAGCATTTT.